These T cell receptor beta chains were read from a single sample in a study of shared clonotypes between healthy human individuals. Libraries were prepared by immunoSEQ multiplex PCR; TCRdb keeps only in-frame clonotypes and omits some of them. Of tens of thousands of clones in the sample, about 63% are singletons; the top ten hold over 50%. The sequencing sample was made of memory CD8+ T cells sorted from blood. Receptors originate from a man aged 25 to 45 in good health. Each CDR3 is given with its conserved first and last residue. D genes are given only for firm matches. Only some rows state a clone size, as once, few, many or a class for expanded clones.

TRBJ2-7,-,TRBV5-1,once,CASSAVTGTYEQYF,TGCGCCAGCAGCGCTGTGACAGGCACCTACGAGCAGTACTTC
TRBJ1-2,-,TRBV9,few,CASSVGRTRANYGYTF,TGTGCCAGCAGCGTAGGACGGACCCGAGCTAACTATGGCTACACCTTC
TRBJ2-2,TRBD1,TRBV5-1,-,CASSLPTGGGSAGELFF,TGCGCCAGCAGCCTCCCGACAGGGGGAGGATCTGCCGGGGAGCTGTTTTTT
TRBJ1-2,TRBD1,TRBV7-6,-,CASSSQGIKGQGYYGYTF,TGTGCCAGCAGCTCTCAGGGCATTAAGGGACAGGGGTACTATGGCTACACCTTC
TRBJ2-2,-,TRBV7-3,-,CASSSHNSGELFF,TGTGCCAGCAGCTCCCACAACTCCGGGGAGCTGTTTTTT
TRBJ2-7,TRBD1,TRBV10-3,-,CAILTGVGEQYF,TGTGCCATCCTTACAGGGGTAGGGGAGCAGTACTTC
TRBJ1-4,-,TRBV5-1,-,CASSFQGANEKLFF,TGCGCCAGCAGCTTCCAAGGGGCCAATGAAAAACTGTTTTTT
TRBJ2-1,TRBD1,TRBV11-3,-,CASSIQGEQFF,TGTGCCAGCAGCATACAGGGGGAACAGTTCTTC
TRBJ1-5,-,TRBV10-3,once,CAIGSMGGQPQHF,TGTGCCATCGGGAGTATGGGCGGGCAGCCCCAGCATTTT
TRBJ2-7,-,TRBV11-2,-,CASSLEPPSSTPYEQYF,TGTGCCAGCAGCTTAGAGCCCCCCAGTTCAACCCCCTACGAGCAGTACTTC
TRBJ2-1,-,TRBV5-1,-,CASSLEEGEQFF,TGCGCCAGCAGCTTGGAGGAGGGTGAGCAGTTCTTC
TRBJ2-5,-,TRBV13,many,CASSLARASSQETQYF,TGTGCCAGCAGCTTAGCGCGGGCTAGCAGCCAAGAGACCCAGTACTTC
TRBJ2-1,-,TRBV5-4,-,CASSNREAPSNEQFF,TGTGCCAGCAGCAACAGGGAGGCCCCTTCCAATGAGCAGTTCTTC
TRBJ2-3,TRBD2,TRBV5-1,-,CASSSWGSGRVGTDTQYF,TGCGCCAGCAGCTCCTGGGGGAGCGGGAGGGTGGGCACAGATACGCAGTATTTT
TRBJ2-2,-,TRBV6-5,-,CASSYGAESGELFF,TGTGCCAGCAGTTACGGAGCGGAGTCCGGGGAGCTGTTTTTT
TRBJ1-1,-,TRBV19,-,CASSPAGTEAFF,TGTGCCAGTAGCCCGGCGGGGACTGAAGCTTTCTTT
TRBJ2-2,-,TRBV15,-,CATSRDLGGRTGELFF,TGTGCCACCAGCAGAGATCTCGGAGGGAGGACCGGGGAGCTGTTTTTT
TRBJ2-1,TRBD2,TRBV29-1,-,CSALLAGELSANEQFF,TGCAGCGCCTTACTAGCGGGAGAACTCTCGGCTAATGAGCAGTTCTTC
TRBJ2-1,TRBD1,TRBV25-1,few,CASNPAQGQGNSYNEQFF,TGTGCCAGCAATCCCGCACAGGGACAGGGGAACTCCTACAATGAGCAGTTCTTC
TRBJ1-5,-,TRBV9,-,CASSVGQSSNQPQHF,TGTGCCAGCAGCGTAGGGCAGTCTAGCAATCAGCCCCAGCATTTT
TRBJ2-1,TRBD2,TRBV2,-,CASTGGFDEQFF,TGTGCCAGCACGGGGGGTTTCGATGAGCAGTTCTTC
TRBJ1-5,-,TRBV6-7,-,CASSSPLQPQHF,TGTGCCAGCAGTTCCCCCCTTCAGCCCCAGCATTTT
TRBJ2-7,-,TRBV7-9,-,CASSFGSNYEQYF,TGTGCCAGCAGCTTTGGTTCAAACTACGAGCAGTACTTC
TRBJ2-1,-,TRBV7-9,-,CAIEGEGDNEQFF,TGTGCCATAGAGGGAGAGGGGGACAATGAGCAGTTCTTC
TRBJ2-5,TRBD2,TRBV7-6,-,CASSLLIAGAETQYF,TGTGCCAGCAGCTTATTAATAGCGGGAGCTGAGACCCAGTACTTC
TRBJ2-5,TRBD2,TRBV5-1,-,CASSVRLAGDQETQYF,TGCGCCAGCAGCGTAAGACTAGCGGGTGACCAAGAGACCCAGTACTTC
TRBJ2-7,TRBD2,TRBV7-2,-,CASSPGDLAGVPYEQYF,TGTGCCAGCAGCCCTGGGGATTTAGCGGGAGTTCCCTACGAGCAGTACTTC
TRBJ2-4,-,TRBV5-1,-,CASSEDSMGNIQYF,TGCGCCAGCTCGGAGGACAGTATGGGAAACATTCAGTACTTC
TRBJ2-7,-,TRBV6-5,many,CASTESNEQYF,TGTGCCAGCACGGAGAGCAACGAGCAGTACTTC
TRBJ2-5,-,TRBV21-1,many,CASSKSKVSSKQETQYF,TGTGCCAGCAGCAAGTCTAAGGTATCGAGTAAGCAAGAGACCCAGTACTTC
TRBJ2-5,TRBD2,TRBV28,many,CASSWELAGSTQETQYF,TGTGCCAGCAGTTGGGAACTAGCGGGGTCTACACAAGAGACCCAGTACTTC
TRBJ1-2,-,TRBV6-5,-,CASRDGTAVEGYTF,TGTGCCAGCAGAGACGGGACCGCCGTGGAGGGCTACACCTTC
TRBJ2-3,-,TRBV7-9,-,CASSLSGAGTDTQYF,TGTGCCAGCAGCTTATCGGGAGCGGGCACAGATACGCAGTATTTT
TRBJ2-7,TRBD2,TRBV11-2,-,CASSQGLAGFYEQYF,TGTGCCAGCAGCCAGGGACTAGCGGGGTTCTACGAGCAGTACTTC
TRBJ2-5,-,TRBV11-1,-,CASSLSRTLTETQYF,TGTGCCAGCAGCTTAAGTCGCACCTTAACAGAGACCCAGTACTTC
TRBJ1-5,-,TRBV7-9,few,CASSLGQGTSQHF,TGTGCCAGCAGCTTAGGGCAGGGTACGTCCCAGCATTTT
TRBJ2-1,TRBD2,TRBV4-3,-,CASSHQVAGGYNEQFF,TGCGCCAGCAGCCACCAGGTTGCGGGAGGGTACAATGAGCAGTTCTTC
TRBJ2-2,-,TRBV6-1,-,CASSDGSSYTGELFF,TGTGCCAGCAGTGATGGGTCGTCTTACACCGGGGAGCTGTTTTTT
TRBJ2-7,-,TRBV28,-,CASSFGAAYYEQYF,TGTGCCAGCAGTTTTGGGGCCGCGTACTACGAGCAGTACTTC
TRBJ2-1,TRBD2,TRBV11-2,-,CASSLELAGGEQFF,TGTGCCAGCAGCTTAGAACTAGCGGGGGGTGAGCAGTTCTTC